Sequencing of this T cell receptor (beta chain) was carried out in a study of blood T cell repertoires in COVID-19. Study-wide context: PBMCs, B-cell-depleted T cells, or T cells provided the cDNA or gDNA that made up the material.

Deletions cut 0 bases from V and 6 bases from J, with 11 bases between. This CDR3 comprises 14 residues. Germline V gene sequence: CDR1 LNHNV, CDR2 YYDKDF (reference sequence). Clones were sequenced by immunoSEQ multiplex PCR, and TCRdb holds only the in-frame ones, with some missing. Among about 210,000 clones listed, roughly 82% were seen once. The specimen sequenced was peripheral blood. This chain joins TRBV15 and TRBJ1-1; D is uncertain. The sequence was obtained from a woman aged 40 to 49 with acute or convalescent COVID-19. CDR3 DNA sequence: TGTGCCACCAGCAGAGAACGGGGAACGGCTGAAGCTTTCTTT. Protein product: CATSRERGTAEAFF.